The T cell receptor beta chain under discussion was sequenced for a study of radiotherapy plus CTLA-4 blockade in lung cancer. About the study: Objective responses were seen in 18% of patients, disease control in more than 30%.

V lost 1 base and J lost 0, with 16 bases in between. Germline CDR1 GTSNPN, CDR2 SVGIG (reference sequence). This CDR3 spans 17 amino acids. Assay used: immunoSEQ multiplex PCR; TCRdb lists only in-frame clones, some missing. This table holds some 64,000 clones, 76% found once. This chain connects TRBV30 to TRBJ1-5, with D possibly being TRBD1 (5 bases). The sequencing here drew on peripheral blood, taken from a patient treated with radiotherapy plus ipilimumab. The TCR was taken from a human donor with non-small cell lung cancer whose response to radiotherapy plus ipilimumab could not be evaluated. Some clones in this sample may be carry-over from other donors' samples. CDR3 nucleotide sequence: TGTGCCTGGAGTGGGGACCTGGGGGGTGTTAGCAATCAGCCCCAGCATTTT. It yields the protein CAWSGDLGGVSNQPQHF.